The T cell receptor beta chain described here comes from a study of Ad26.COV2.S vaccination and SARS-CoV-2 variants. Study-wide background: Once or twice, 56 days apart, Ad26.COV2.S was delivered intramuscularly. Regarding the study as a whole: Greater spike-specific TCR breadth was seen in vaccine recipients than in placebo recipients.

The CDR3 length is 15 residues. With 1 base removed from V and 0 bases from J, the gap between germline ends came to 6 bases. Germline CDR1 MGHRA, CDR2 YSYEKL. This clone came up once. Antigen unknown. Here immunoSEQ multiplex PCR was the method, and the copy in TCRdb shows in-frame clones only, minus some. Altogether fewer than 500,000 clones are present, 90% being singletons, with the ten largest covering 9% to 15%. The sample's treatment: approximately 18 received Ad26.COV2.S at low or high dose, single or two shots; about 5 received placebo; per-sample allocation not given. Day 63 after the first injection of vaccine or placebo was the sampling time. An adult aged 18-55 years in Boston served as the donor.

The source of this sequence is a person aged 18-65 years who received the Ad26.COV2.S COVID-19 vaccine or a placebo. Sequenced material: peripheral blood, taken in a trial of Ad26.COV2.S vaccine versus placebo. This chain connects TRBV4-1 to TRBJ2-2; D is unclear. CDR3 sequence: CASSQAGSNTGELFF. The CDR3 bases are TGCGCCAGCAGCCAAGCAGGCTCGAACACCGGGGAGCTGTTTTTT.